This is a list of T cell receptor beta chains from one sample in a study of cytomegalovirus exposure and HLA in healthy donors. Clones were sequenced by immunoSEQ multiplex PCR, and TCRdb holds only the in-frame ones, with some missing. The sample includes under 300,000 clones, around 85% of them seen just once. The sequencing sample was made of PBMCs. These receptor sequences come from a woman under 40 in good health and CMV-seropositive. Both conserved end residues are part of each CDR3. The order of the fields is D gene, clone size, V gene, J gene, CDR3 length, CDR3 protein, CDR3 DNA. D genes are given only for firm matches. Size is omitted from some rows. Given values are once, few, many or a class for expanded clones.

.,.,TRBV2,TRBJ1-5,14,CASSPTGPNQPQHF,TGTGCCAGCAGTCCCACAGGGCCCAATCAGCCCCAGCATTTT
TRBD2,.,TRBV5-6,TRBJ2-7,16,CASSFSGISNRYEQYF,TGTGCCAGCAGCTTTAGCGGGATTTCCAATCGCTACGAGCAGTACTTC
.,.,TRBV11-3,TRBJ2-7,11,CASSSAYEQYF,TGTGCCAGCAGCTCCGCCTACGAGCAGTACTTC
.,few,TRBV29-1,TRBJ1-1,14,CSVEGLTRDTEAFF,TGCAGCGTTGAAGGTCTTACGCGGGACACTGAAGCTTTCTTT
.,.,TRBV10-1,TRBJ2-2,16,CASSESRVRGTGELFF,TGCGCCAGCAGTGAGTCGAGGGTTCGGGGCACCGGGGAGCTGTTTTTT
.,.,TRBV11-3,TRBJ2-3,13,CASSFLTTDTQYF,TGTGCCAGCAGCTTTTTAACAACGGATACGCAGTATTTT
TRBD2,.,TRBV9,TRBJ2-1,11,CASSFSGEQFF,TGTGCCAGCAGCTTTAGCGGGGAGCAGTTCTTC
TRBD1,many,TRBV5-1,TRBJ1-1,13,CASKTGMDTEAFF,TGCGCCAGCAAGACAGGGATGGACACTGAAGCTTTCTTT
TRBD2,.,TRBV9,TRBJ2-1,18,CASSVERGGLAGNNEQFF,TGTGCCAGCAGCGTAGAAAGGGGAGGGCTAGCGGGAAACAATGAGCAGTTCTTC
.,.,TRBV11-2,TRBJ2-3,11,CASSFEDTQYF,TGTGCCAGCAGCTTCGAGGATACGCAGTATTTT
.,.,TRBV6-6,TRBJ2-3,13,CASNRLYTDTQYF,TGTGCCAGCAATCGACTTTACACAGATACGCAGTATTTT
TRBD2,.,TRBV9,TRBJ2-7,14,CASNRGGGPYEQYF,TGTGCCAGCAATCGAGGCGGGGGGCCCTACGAGCAGTACTTC
TRBD2,.,TRBV6-6,TRBJ2-1,14,CASSIAGTYNEQFF,TGTGCCAGCAGCATAGCGGGGACCTACAATGAGCAGTTCTTC
TRBD2,.,TRBV6-5,TRBJ2-7,14,CASSRLARSLEQYF,TGTGCCAGCAGCCGACTAGCGCGCTCCCTCGAGCAGTACTTC
TRBD1,.,TRBV27,TRBJ1-5,16,CASSSTKRGPVGPQHF,TGTGCCAGCAGTTCAACCAAGAGGGGGCCTGTAGGGCCCCAGCATTTT
TRBD2,.,TRBV5-4,TRBJ2-3,16,CASSRWREISTDTQYF,TGTGCCAGCAGCCGTTGGCGGGAGATTAGCACAGATACGCAGTATTTT
TRBD2,.,TRBV4-1,TRBJ2-7,15,CASKDRLAGTYEQYF,TGCGCCAGCAAAGACCGACTAGCGGGGACCTACGAGCAGTACTTC
TRBD2,.,TRBV2,TRBJ2-7,14,CASSESGSFYEQYF,TGTGCCAGCAGTGAAAGCGGGAGTTTCTACGAGCAGTACTTC
.,.,TRBV5-1,TRBJ1-2,15,CASSLVDSLVHGYTF,TGCGCCAGCAGCTTGGTGGACAGCTTAGTCCACGGCTACACCTTC
TRBD1,.,TRBV12-5,TRBJ1-3,21,CASGLAHKTGQAGSSGNTIYF,TGTGCTAGTGGTTTGGCCCACAAAACGGGACAGGCGGGGAGCTCTGGAAACACCATATATTTT
TRBD1,.,TRBV7-9,TRBJ1-1,17,CASSSSLRGQGVTEAFF,TGTGCCAGCAGCTCCTCCCTTCGGGGGCAGGGGGTCACTGAAGCTTTCTTT
TRBD1,.,TRBV5-1,TRBJ2-7,16,CASRFVPGQALYEQYF,TGCGCCAGCAGGTTCGTACCGGGACAGGCACTCTACGAGCAGTACTTC